This T cell receptor (beta chain) was obtained from a study of cytomegalovirus exposure and HLA in healthy donors. Per germline, CDR1 SGHTA and CDR2 FQGNSA. This CDR3 comprises 15 residues. Trimming removed 5 bases from V and 4 bases from J, with 16 bases in between. The primer mix had 60 Vbeta and 13 Jbeta primers. Profiling relied on immunoSEQ multiplex PCR, and the TCRdb table lists in-frame clones only, not all of them. The sample lists 150,000 to 200,000 clones, about four fifths occurring once. The TCR originated in a young man in good health and CMV-seronegative. The sample was PBMCs. This chain uses TRBV7-2 with TRBJ2-3; a weak D match, TRBD1 (7 bases). The CDR3 coding sequence is TGTGCCAGCAGCCCGACCAGGGGGGCCCCAGATACGCAGTATTTT. Its translation is CASSPTRGAPDTQYF.